This TCR beta chain was found in a study of beta chain features in type 1 diabetes (dated by TCRdb to between 2018 and 2020). The study in broad terms: Mean age, gender distribution, total cell number and subset yield did not differ between patients and healthy donors. A total of 100 million to 110 million sorted cells were examined across all samples, and a strong correlation was observed between cell number per subset and RNA yield. The study compared TCRB repertoires of sorted circulating CD4+ T cell subsets between recently diagnosed type 1 diabetes patients and matched healthy donors. Regulatory and stem cell-like memory subsets were isolated from only 8 patients and roughly 8 healthy donors, whereas naive and central memory subsets came from all 28 donors.

The CDR3 has 15 amino acids, counting the end cysteine and phenylalanine. Only the CDR3 region is kept as DNA, spanning 45 bases read in frame from base 1. Based on the germline V gene, the CDR1 and CDR2 sequences are KGHSH and LQKENI. V drops 0 bases and J drops 4 bases, leaving 12 bases in between. Each donor gave one peripheral blood draw, averaging about 120 mL, which was collected into heparinised tubes. Using a panel that included CD45RO, CCR7, CD25, CD127, CD95 and CD27, naive, central memory, regulatory and stem cell-like memory CD4+ T cells were sorted on a BD FACSAria II. Every sorted population had a purity above 95%. PBMCs were separated immediately by Lymphoprep density gradient centrifugation and were stained directly, without being cultured. To minimize batch effects, samples were stained and sorted in pairs, one healthy donor with one patient per experiment. The High Capacity cDNA Reverse Transcription Kit was used to reverse transcribe all of the isolated RNA, meaning that expressed TCRB transcripts were what got sequenced. Naive, central memory and regulatory T cell samples underwent deep immunoSEQ sequencing, averaging about 3.57 million total reads per sample. Sorted cells were lysed in RLT buffer and RNA was extracted with DNase-treated RNeasy Micro or Mini kits, depending on cell number. Each cell subset was processed on its own to prevent cross-contamination, while patient and healthy donor samples were processed together. The immunoSEQ multiplex PCR was used to amplify TCRB sequences from cDNA, yielding 87-bp fragments that span the CDR3 region. Amplicons were sequenced on the Illumina HiSeq platform. The authors' analysis ran thus. Synthetic template baselines were used to correct PCR bias computationally, reads within Hamming distance 2 were collapsed together, and singletons that could not be merged were discarded. By aligning reads against IMGT, V, D and J genes, CDR3 length, and insertions or deletions at six rearrangement sites were assigned. Within each subset, clonotype counts were normalized to the number of sorted cells before true diversity and Gini coefficients were calculated with the tcR R package. Repertoire sharing was quantified using the overlap coefficient calculated on TCRB nucleotide sequences. Out-of-frame TCRB sequences from naive cells were analyzed to stand in for the pre-selection repertoire. TCRdb took this table from immuneACCESS and kept in-frame rearrangements with V and J called. Such tables lack part of the clones; where checked against another copy, unresolved V genes explain under half of the gap, and the rest is unexplained. V, J and clone size derive from that table, while D and trimming were established from the DNA sequence. The sample table holds under 500,000 clones, of which roughly 30% were seen once. Around 0.065% of the sample is taken by the ten largest.

In this sample, this clone turned up once. The antigen it binds to is not known. Per-base quality was not reported, and no clone a single base away is much larger than it. The investigation overall reported the following: Patients with type 1 diabetes made fewer insertions and deleted more nucleotides at VDJ recombination sites, implying thymic rearrangement abnormalities. HLA sub-analyses involved small numbers of individuals, so any influence of HLA type on TCRB rearrangement remained unresolved. Because cDNA rather than genomic DNA was sequenced, highly expressing activated cells could have been over-represented, although no difference in activation and CD3 levels was found between groups. A moderate but significant shortening of TCRB CDR3 length was observed in type 1 diabetes patients in all four CD4+ subsets. Naive, central memory and regulatory TCRB repertoires appeared to be more alike among patients than among healthy donors. PCR may preferentially amplify shorter templates, but because patient and control samples were amplified and corrected together, any resulting skew would affect both groups equally.

In this chain, TRBV18 is recombined with TRBJ2-5; D gene: possibly TRBD2, on 6 matching bases. The origin of this receptor is a man younger than 30 in good health. Material: naive CD4+ T cells from blood. The cell subset or site label, as the study defines it: true naive CD4+ T cells. The DNA is as follows: TGTGCCAGCTCACCACCGTTGCGGGAAGGAGAGACCCAGTACTTC. It codes for CASSPPLREGETQYF.